This T cell receptor (beta chain) was captured in a study of CD8+ T cells in alopecia areata. Background on the study: Patients received oral tofacitinib, 5 to 10 mg twice daily, for moderate-to-severe alopecia areata. Study observations and caveats: Scalp clonality and expanded CD8+ clones among the top 100 showed significant decreases with tofacitinib. Normal skin's resident alphabeta T cells are sequenced alongside lesional scalp T cells.

For this clone: Its antigen is not identified.

Stated treatment: oral pan-JAK inhibitor, 5-10 mg twice daily. This CDR3 has 15 amino acids. With 0 bases clipped from V and 4 bases from J, the junction kept 3 bases outside the gene matches. Germline V gene sequence: CDR1 LNHDA, CDR2 SQIVND (reference sequence). As the sequencing template, cDNA was produced by extracting RNA and reverse transcribing it. TCRdb's table, derived via immunoSEQ multiplex PCR, lists solely in-frame clones and lacks some. The sample includes some 190,000 clones, approximately 51% of them seen just once. This specimen consisted of CD8+ T cells sorted from blood, obtained between weeks 51 and 54, from a patient treated with tofacitinib. The chain carries TRBV19 and TRBJ1-1; the match to TRBD1 covers 9 bases. The origin of this receptor is a human donor with alopecia areata. The CDR3 DNA reads as TGTGCCAGTAGTATAGAGGGGACAGGGTTCACTGAAGCTTTCTTT. Its protein is CASSIEGTGFTEAFF.